This T cell receptor beta chain was identified during a study of beta chain features in type 1 diabetes (dated by TCRdb to the late 2010s). In the study overall: Patients and healthy donors did not differ in mean age, gender distribution, total cell number or subset yield. A total of around 110,000,000 sorted cells were examined across all samples, and RNA yield correlated strongly with the number of cells per subset. In the study, TCRB repertoires of sorted circulating CD4+ T cell subsets from recently diagnosed type 1 diabetes patients were compared with those of matched healthy donors. Regulatory and stem cell-like memory subsets were isolated from only 8 patients and about eight healthy donors, whereas naive and central memory subsets came from all 28 donors.

The High Capacity cDNA Reverse Transcription Kit was used to reverse transcribe all of the isolated RNA, meaning that expressed TCRB transcripts were what got sequenced. Deep immunoSEQ sequencing was performed on naive, central memory and regulatory T cell samples, with an average of approximately 4 million total reads per sample. Sorted cells were lysed in RLT buffer, and RNA was extracted using DNase-treated RNeasy Micro or Mini kits according to cell number. Each cell subset was processed on its own to prevent cross-contamination, while patient and healthy donor samples were processed together. TCRB sequences were amplified from cDNA with the immunoSEQ multiplex PCR, producing 87-bp fragments spanning the CDR3 region. Sequencing of the amplicons was performed on the Illumina HiSeq platform. The original pipeline was this. Synthetic template baselines were used to correct PCR bias computationally, reads within Hamming distance 2 were collapsed, and singletons that could not be merged were discarded. Reads were aligned against IMGT to assign V, D and J genes, CDR3 length and insertions or deletions at six rearrangement sites. Within each subset, clonotype counts were normalized to sorted cell number, and only after that were true diversity and Gini coefficients computed with the tcR R package. Repertoire sharing was quantified using the overlap coefficient calculated on TCRB nucleotide sequences. Not all clones reach the TCRdb copy of this immuneACCESS table, which keeps in-frame sequences only. Checked studies attribute under half of the gap to unresolved V genes and leave the rest unexplained. V and J calls and clone size come straight from that table; D and trimming were deduced from the DNA. Across this sample there are 400,000 or so clones, with over 9% seen only once. The top ten hold 0.45% to 0.65% of the sample.

Each donor gave one peripheral blood draw, averaging approximately 120 mL, which was collected into heparinised tubes. A BD FACSAria II and a panel including CD45RO, CCR7, CD25, CD127, CD95 and CD27 were used to sort naive, central memory, regulatory and stem cell-like memory CD4+ T cells. Every sorted population had a purity above 98%. PBMCs were separated immediately by Lymphoprep density gradient centrifugation and were stained directly, without being cultured. To minimize batch effects, samples were stained and sorted in pairs, one healthy donor with one patient per experiment. For CDR1 and CDR2, the germline V gene lists KGHSH and LQKENI. Trimming removed 0 bases from V and 3 bases from J, leaving 15 bases between the germline ends. Taken from cysteine to phenylalanine, the CDR3 has 16 residues. The CDR3 DNA has 48 bases and is translated from base 1. Regarding this clone: Its antigen is unknown. Per-nucleotide qualities are absent, and no much larger clonotype sits a single base away.

General conclusions and limits of the study: In all four CD4+ subsets, TCRB CDR3 length was moderately but significantly shorter in type 1 diabetes patients. Because cDNA was sequenced instead of genomic DNA, highly expressing activated cells could be over-represented, though the groups showed no difference in activation or CD3 levels. PCR might favor shorter templates, but patient and control samples were amplified and corrected together, so any skew would affect both groups equally. At VDJ recombination sites, type 1 diabetes patients had fewer insertions and more deleted nucleotides, which implies abnormalities in thymic rearrangement. Naive, central memory and regulatory TCRB repertoires appeared to be more similar among patients than among healthy donors. Because small numbers of individuals were included in the HLA sub-analyses, any influence of HLA type on TCRB rearrangement was left unresolved.

This TCR derives from a man aged 30 to 39 with type 1 diabetes. The sample taken for sequencing was central memory CD4+ T cells from blood. The sequence links TRBV18 to TRBJ2-7; tentative D gene TRBD2, with 7 bases matching. The DNA sequence follows: TGTGCCAGCTCACCACCTTCAGGGGAGGGTCACTACGAGCAGTACTTC. Its protein reads: CASSPPSGEGHYEQYF.